Detailed here is one T cell receptor (beta chain). Its antigen target is currently unknown. The junction departs from the called germline gene at one end, perhaps through a read error. This sample is part of a study of blood T cell repertoires in COVID-19 (TCRdb year 2020). Broadly, across the study: The collaborator samples originated in the United States, Italy and Spain and spanned the acute and convalescent phases of COVID-19. Deeply sampled blood TCRbeta repertoires from subjects exposed to, actively infected with, or recovered from COVID-19 were included in the dataset. The prospective study material was composed of cDNA or gDNA derived from T cells, B-cell-depleted T cells, or PBMCs. Samples came from the ongoing ImmuneRACE study (first 160 participants) plus 1,254 subjects from 6 global collaborators. The sample metadata nearly always contained a de-identified subject ID, COVID-19 status, age in years and sex. Where available, HLA class I and class II types were obtained from metadata supplied by the sample provider rather than from assay-based typing. The repertoires were released in a freely available public database intended as a resource for research on the immune response to SARS-CoV-2.

The immunoSEQ Assay, a bias-controlled multiplex PCR, was used to amplify TCRbeta CDR3 regions from genomic DNA. Per the original workflow: The number of nucleated cells in each sample was estimated from the amplification of reference gene primers within the assay. Sequence reads were collapsed and filtered to measure the absolute abundance of every unique TCRbeta CDR3 rearrangement. For each sample, productive Simpson clonality was calculated as the square root of Simpson's diversity index across productive rearrangements. As stored in TCRdb, this immuneACCESS dataset retains in-frame rearrangements with V and J assigned. A fraction of the clones does not appear; measured against another copy, unresolved V genes explain less than half of the discrepancy, and the remainder lacks a known reason. Clone size and the V and J calls come from that table; the DNA yielded D and trimming. The sample includes 98,000 or so clones, with about 88% observed a single time. The ten largest clones capture around 5.5% of the sample.

The CDR3 measures 18 amino acids from cysteine to phenylalanine. The kept DNA is CDR3 alone, 54 bases in frame from the first base. The germline V gene encodes CDR1 SSHAT and CDR2 FNYEAQ (reference sequence). Here is what the overall study found, with its caveats: The quantity of clinical and demographic metadata differed by source and by participant and was supplied without curation.

Collaborating institutions collected whole blood in K2EDTA tubes following their own protocols. For TCRbeta analysis, collaborator samples were shipped as frozen whole blood, as isolated PBMCs, or as DNA extracted from either sample type. The V and J genes are TRBV7-7 and TRBJ2-5, and TRBD2 aligns with 13 junction nucleotides. The clonotype originates from a human donor in a cohort sampled during active COVID-19. What was sequenced was peripheral blood. This receptor has the CDR3 CASSLGRLAGGRAETQYF. The DNA reads TGTGCTAGCAGCTTGGGCAGACTAGCGGGGGGCCGAGCGGAGACCCAGTACTTC. Outside the CDR3, residues come from the reference TRBV7-7 and TRBJ2-5 proteins, so the full variable domain is: GAGVSQSPRYKVTKRGQDVTLRCDPISSHATLYWYQQALGQGPEFLTYFNYEAQPDKSGLPSDRFSAERPEGSISTLTIQRTEQRDSAMYRCASSLGRLAGGRAETQYFGPGTRLLVL.